This paragraph covers one T cell receptor beta chain sequence. Its antigen remains unidentified. No quality values exist for individual bases; no much larger clone is one base distant. Genomic DNA was the input for TRB sequencing, which was run either with the immunoSEQ assay at survey resolution or with the hsTCRB kit. The original pipeline was this. Initial read processing used immunoSEQ software, and repertoire analyses used the LymphoSeq R package. Clonality was computed as 1 minus normalized Shannon entropy, and a Gini coefficient was also calculated for each TRB dataset. Phenotypes of unsorted samples were inferred by mapping TRB sequences from sorted subsets of the recipient or donor onto the same recipient's unsorted samples. Imported from immuneACCESS, the table was reduced by TCRdb to in-frame sequences with V and J called. These copies leave out some clones; in studies compared against another copy, an unresolved V gene accounts for under half, and the cause of the remainder is not known. V, J and clone size reflect that table, while D and trimming were determined from the DNA. The sample table shows about 43,000 clones, and roughly 91% are seen once. The top ten constitute about 2.5% of the sample.

This specimen comes from a study of T cells after posttransplantation cyclophosphamide (dated by TCRdb to the mid-2010s). Regarding the research as a whole: Using TRB sequencing, the study followed how the T cell repertoire reconstituted after myeloablative bone marrow transplantation in which posttransplantation cyclophosphamide served as GVHD prophylaxis. Antigen receptor sequencing covered samples from approximately 32 PTCy-treated patients and over 15 of their related bone marrow donors. Blood from all 35 or so PTCy patients who had 1-year posttransplant specimens underwent TRB sequencing. Up to roughly 3 additional blood samples from 2 to 5.2 years after transplant were also TRB-sequenced in 3 patients, as was pretransplant blood from a handful of patients. TRA and TRB clonality were tightly correlated in several samples, so subsequent TCR analyses focused on TRB only. Public TRB sequences were checked against a database of over 3,500 sequences associated with responses to pathogens, tumor antigens, self-antigens and alloantigens.

This specimen's treatment or condition label, interpreted: high-dose cyclophosphamide on days +3 and +4 as single-agent GVHD prophylaxis. Patients in the PTCy group got busulfan and fludarabine conditioning, a marrow graft from a related or unrelated donor, and cyclophosphamide on days +3 and +4. PTCy-treated patients came from a prospective multi-institutional clinical trial. Mononuclear cells from peripheral blood and bone marrow were separated by Ficoll-Hypaque density centrifugation and then cryopreserved. From the cysteine up to the phenylalanine, the CDR3 has a length of 14 residues. Of the read, only the CDR3 DNA is kept; its 42 bases are in frame from base 1. The germline V gene yields MNHEY for CDR1 and SVGAGI for CDR2. V is clipped by 0 bases and J by 4 bases, and the sequence between their germline boundaries is 9 bases long. What the work shows at the level of the full study, not this receptor alone: At 1-2 months, donor-recipient similarity was low but rose over the first year, and the later blood repertoires were often dominated by donor CD8+ memory clones. The TRB repertoires of T cells infiltrating skin or GI tract showed only limited overlap with the TRB repertoires of T cells in blood. Across 45 patients, recipient CMV seropositivity and CMV reactivation were highly associated with TRB clonality; PTCy diversity was similar to CNI/methotrexate controls.

This sample comprised PBMCs, obtained 55 to 70 days after allogeneic stem cell transplant with posttransplant cyclophosphamide. The chain links TRBV6-5 with TRBJ1-1; D gene: possibly TRBD1, on 5 matching bases. The sequence came from a male patient aged 55 to 69 who received an allogeneic stem cell transplant from a related donor and was CMV-positive. Some T cells present after a transplant may be cells of the graft donor. The CDR3 sequence is CASSYSPGLTEAFF. The DNA is as follows: TGTGCCAGCAGTTACTCGCCAGGGCTCACTGAAGCTTTCTTT.